Below are 20 T cell receptor beta chains sequenced from a single sample in a study of molecular identifiers for immune sequencing clone quantification. TCRdb ran MiXCR on the PCR reads and lists one entry per CDR3 protein. The profile shows about 630,000 distinct CDR3 sequences, 25% of them singletons. The sequenced material came from naive CD8+ T cells from blood, with Jurkat cell RNA spiked in. As for subset: FACS-sorted CD8+CD4-CCR7+CD45RA+ naive T cells. All receptors derive from a human donor in good health. Some libraries in this study had Jurkat cell RNA spiked in.

This clonotype was counted many times. The rearrangement joins TRBV7-9 to TRBJ2-3; tentatively, D is TRBD1 or TRBD2 (5 bases each). The CDR3 extends over 13 amino acids. Deletions cut 3 bases from V and 10 bases from J, with 14 bases between. Germline V lookup: CDR1 SEHNR, CDR2 FQNEAQ (reference sequence). This CDR3 is CASSFPGTLAQYF. The DNA of the CDR3 is TGTGCCAGCAGCTTCCCGGGGACCTTAGCGCAGTATTTT.

This clonotype was seen ten or more times. The chain links TRBV28 to TRBJ1-1; D gene ambiguous. The CDR3 sequence is 12 residues long. Trimming removed 10 bases at V and 1 base at J, with 10 bases between. Germline V CDR1 and CDR2: MDHEN, SYDVKM. CDR3 bases: TGTGCCATCCAGGAGGGGAACACTGAAGCTTTCTTT. This gives the protein CAIQEGNTEAFF.

This clonotype was recorded a few times. The genes are TRBV21-1 and TRBJ1-3; the D call TRBD1 from the table was never checked on the DNA. TRBV21-1 is deemed a pseudogene. There are 16 residues in the CDR3. In DNA form, the CDR3 reads TGTGCCAGCAGCAAAGTTAGGGGGAACTCTGGAAACACCATATATTTT. Its translation: CASSKVRGNSGNTIYF.

The chain has TRBV30 and TRBJ1-5, with D possibly TRBD1 on 6 matching bases. The V gene's germline CDR1 is GTSNPN and CDR2 SVGIG (reference sequence). V gave up 0 bases and J gave up 1 base, with 10 bases separating them. CDR3 length equals 15 residues. The CDR3 sequence is CAWSVGAGSNQPQHF. The DNA for the CDR3 is TGTGCCTGGAGTGTGGGGGCCGGCAGCAATCAGCCCCAGCATTTT. Complete variable domain (other parts from reference TRBV30 and TRBJ1-5): SQTIHQWPATLVQPVGSPLSLECTVEGTSNPNLYWYRQAAGRGLQLLFYSVGIGQISSEVPQNLSASRPQDRQFILSSKKLLLSDSGFYLCAWSVGAGSNQPQHFGDGTRLSIL.

J is TRBJ2-7 and V is TRBV12-3 or TRBV12-4; 7 bases are shared with TRBD2. V lost 6 bases, J lost 1 base, and 9 bases stayed unmatched. This CDR3 contains 15 residues. CDR3 in amino acids: CASRSSGANSYEQYF. In DNA, the CDR3 is TGTGCCAGCAGATCTAGCGGAGCGAATTCCTACGAGCAGTACTTC.

This clonotype was found a few times. J is TRBJ2-3 and V is TRBV6-2 or TRBV6-3; D remains ambiguous. The CDR3 is 13 amino acids. CDR1 is MNHEY, CDR2 SVGEGT, per germline. Trimming took 8 bases from V and 0 from J, leaving 9 bases between them. As DNA, the CDR3 is TGTGCCAGCTGTGACGATAGCACAGATACGCAGTATTTT. Translating gives CASCDDSTDTQYF.

At least ten counts were recorded for this clonotype. V gene TRBV6-6 combines with J gene TRBJ2-3; no clear D. Trimming pared 6 bases from V and 2 bases from J, leaving 12 bases between. From germline, CDR1 is MNHNY and CDR2 SVGAGI (reference sequence). The CDR3 spans 14 residues. CDR3 in amino acids: CASRTMELTDTQYF. CDR3 DNA sequence: TGTGCCAGCAGGACAATGGAACTCACAGATACGCAGTATTTT.

Many counts were recorded for this clonotype. The CDR3 sequence is CASSPGTGFTEAFF. The CDR3 DNA is TGTGCCAGCAGTCCAGGGACAGGCTTCACTGAAGCTTTCTTT. This chain connects TRBV27 to TRBJ1-1; TRBD1 aligns across 8 bases. The CDR3 length is 14 residues. Germline trimming cut 5 bases from V and 4 bases from J; bases unmatched to any gene: 6. Germline CDR1 and CDR2: MNHEY and SMNVEV (reference sequence).

V usage is TRBV24-1 and J usage is TRBJ2-3; the D gene is possibly TRBD1 (6 bases). This CDR3 is built from 16 residues. V lost 4 bases, J lost 8 bases, and 21 bases lay in between. Germline CDR1 and CDR2: KGHDR and SFDVKD. The CDR3 DNA follows: TGTGCCACCAGTGACCGGACAGCCGGGGTGGTCGGTACGCAGTATTTT. Translation: CATSDRTAGVVGTQYF.

CDR3 coding DNA: TGTGCCAGTAGTATCGCTAGCGGGTACAATGAGCAGTTCTTC. Amino acid sequence: CASSIASGYNEQFF. The gene calls are TRBV19 and TRBJ2-1; 8 bases line up with TRBD2. Germline trimming cut 3 bases from V and 4 bases from J; bases unmatched to any gene: 2. Germline CDR1 LNHDA, CDR2 SQIVND (reference sequence). The CDR3 spans 14 residues.

V is TRBV9 and J is TRBJ2-2, with D possibly called TRBD1 or TRBD2 (6 bases each). The CDR3 consists of 16 residues. The V gene lost 2 bases and the J gene lost 0 bases, with 11 bases spanning the gap. CDR1 is SGDLS and CDR2 is YYNGEE in the germline V gene. Here the CDR3 reads CASSVGGSPNTGELFF. The CDR3 DNA sequence: TGTGCCAGCAGCGTGGGGGGCAGTCCGAACACCGGGGAGCTGTTTTTT.

In this sample, this clonotype turned up many times. The chain employs TRBV11-2 and TRBJ2-5; 13 bases line up with TRBD2. Germline V CDR1 and CDR2: SGHAT, FQNNGV. V was pared by 4 bases and J by 3 bases, with 2 bases of the junction left unmatched. The CDR3 is 15 amino acids. CDR3 nucleotide sequence: TGTGCCAGCAGCTGGACTAGCGGGGGAGAAGAGACCCAGTACTTC. Residues: CASSWTSGGEETQYF.

Notes on this clonotype: With a much larger clone just one base away, this may be a read error. This CDR3 reads CAGRQTPGHQETQYF. The CDR3 bases are TGTGCCGGCAGACAAACACCGGGCCACCAAGAGACCCAGTACTTC. This sequence joins TRBV28 and TRBJ2-5, with D unclear. Germline V gives CDR1 MDHEN, CDR2 SYDVKM. The CDR3 consists of 15 residues.

The chain employs TRBV25-1 and TRBJ1-4, with D hard to call. V lost 8 bases and J lost 8, with 9 bases in between. The CDR3 length is 11 residues. Per the germline V gene, CDR1 is MGHDK and CDR2 is SYGVNS. CDR3 sequence reads: CASARSEKLFF. The CDR3 DNA sequence: TGTGCCAGCGCCAGGTCGGAAAAACTGTTTTTT.

This clonotype was seen ten or more times. V is TRBV4-2 and J is TRBJ1-1; D gene unclear. The V end was cut by 0 bases, the J end by 8 bases, with 7 bases between. This CDR3 is built from 12 residues. Germline CDR1 LGHNA, CDR2 YNFKEQ. The CDR3 nucleotides read TGTGCCAGCAGCCAAGAGGGGATCGAAGCTTTCTTT. It translates to CASSQEGIEAFF.

On this clonotype itself: A read error may account for a junction end that differs from germline. V usage is TRBV30 and J usage is TRBJ2-1; TRBD2 matches 7 bases. The CDR3 length is 13 residues. Germline V lookup: CDR1 GTSNPN, CDR2 SVGIG (reference sequence). The CDR3, as DNA: TGTGCCTGGGACTCTAGCGGAGACAATGAGCAGCTCTTC. Amino acids: CAWDSSGDNEQLF.

This clonotype has more than one count but fewer than ten. The chain joins TRBV19 to TRBJ1-4, with D maybe TRBD1 (5 bases). V was shortened by 1 base and J by 8 bases, with 11 bases between the two germline ends. Per the germline V gene, CDR1 is LNHDA and CDR2 is SQIVND (reference sequence). The CDR3 covers 14 residues. DNA of the CDR3: TGTGCCAGTAGTATAGTCCCAGGGAGCGAAAAACTGTTTTTT. This sequence encodes CASSIVPGSEKLFF.

This clonotype has just a few counts. The CDR3 protein is CASSLTPGGTYGYTF. The CDR3 DNA reads as TGTGCCAGTAGTCTCACTCCAGGGGGCACCTATGGCTACACCTTC. The chain uses TRBV19 and TRBJ1-2; 8 bases map to TRBD1. The CDR3 runs 15 residues. The V gene's germline CDR1 is LNHDA and CDR2 SQIVND (reference sequence). Trimming took 5 bases from V and 4 from J; bases not matched to a gene: 9.

This clonotype was detected many times. The chain recombines TRBV29-1 with TRBJ1-1; weak D call: TRBD1 (5 bases). CDR1 is SQVTM, CDR2 ANQGSEA, per germline. The CDR3 sequence is 13 residues long. Trimming removed 3 bases at V and 0 bases at J, with 8 bases between. CDR3 DNA: TGCAGCGTTGAGGGGGTCATGAACACTGAAGCTTTCTTT. This codes for CSVEGVMNTEAFF.

The rearrangement uses TRBV12-5 and TRBJ1-2; 7 bases agree with TRBD1. CDR1 is LGHNT and CDR2 is FRNRAP in the germline V gene. Germline trimming cut 6 bases from V and 1 base from J; bases unmatched to any gene: 17. This CDR3 is built from 18 residues. As DNA, the CDR3 is TGTGCTAGTGGCCCACCCGGACAGGCCATCTATTTTAACTATGGCTACACCTTC. Its translation: CASGPPGQAIYFNYGYTF.